This TCR beta chain was captured by sequencing in a study of blood T cell repertoires in COVID-19. Across the whole study: PBMCs, B-cell-depleted T cells, or T cells provided the cDNA or gDNA that made up the material.

The CDR3 runs to 15 residues. Trimming pared 3 bases from V and 3 bases from J, leaving 14 bases between. Per the germline V gene, CDR1 is MNHEY and CDR2 is SMNVEV (reference sequence). Enrollment of patients from Seattle took place during active infection, with longitudinal follow-up. Authors' data handling: Counts of nucleated cells, estimated from reference gene primer amplification, were obtained. Only in-frame clones appear in the TCRdb table, and some are missing; sequencing was by immunoSEQ multiplex PCR. V, J and clone size are taken as reported in that table, and D and trimming were inferred from the DNA itself. Of 100,000 to 150,000 clones in the sample, 81% are singletons; the top ten hold approximately 18%.

The V gene is TRBV27, the J gene TRBJ1-2; TRBD1 might be the D (5 bases). This TCR was sampled from a man aged 25-45 years with COVID-19, enrolled during active disease. Sample: peripheral blood. CDR3 bases: TGTGCCAGCAGTTTGCGGGGGAGTCCAGACTATGGCTACACCTTC. Protein product: CASSLRGSPDYGYTF.